Listed below are T cell receptor beta chains from one sample, sequenced in a study of blood T cell repertoires in COVID-19. Measured with immunoSEQ multiplex PCR; TCRdb has only the in-frame clones, and not every one. Of around 140,000 clones in the sample, around 86% were seen once. The sample taken for sequencing was peripheral blood. Source of these receptors: an older woman with active or convalescent COVID-19. The CDR3 runs from the conserved cysteine through the conserved F or W. Fields, in order: V gene, J gene, clone size, D gene, CDR3 protein, CDR3 DNA. A D gene is named only where the DNA matches it firmly. The size entry is marked missing in some rows and otherwise reads once, few, many or a size class.

V: TRBV2; J: TRBJ1-5; size: few; D: .; CDR3: CASTFEAQPQHF; DNA: TGTGCCAGCACATTCGAGGCTCAGCCCCAGCATTTT
V: TRBV6-4; J: TRBJ2-4; size: .; D: .; CDR3: CASSDKSGTPQYF; DNA: TGTGCCAGCAGTGACAAAAGCGGCACACCTCAGTACTTC
V: TRBV5-1; J: TRBJ1-4; size: .; D: .; CDR3: CASSSTTTNEKLFF; DNA: TGCGCCAGCAGCAGTACTACAACTAATGAAAAACTGTTTTTT
V: TRBV24-1; J: TRBJ2-1; size: .; D: .; CDR3: CATRGDGYNEQFF; DNA: TGTGCCACCAGAGGAGACGGCTACAATGAGCAGTTCTTC
V: TRBV7-9; J: TRBJ2-1; size: .; D: TRBD2; CDR3: CASSPSGSAYNEQFF; DNA: TGTGCCAGCAGCCCTAGCGGGAGTGCCTACAATGAGCAGTTCTTC
V: TRBV7-6; J: TRBJ1-3; size: .; D: .; CDR3: CASSPDSTQSITIYF; DNA: TGTGCCAGCAGCCCGGACAGCACCCAGTCAATCACCATATATTTT
V: TRBV9; J: TRBJ1-2; size: few; D: .; CDR3: CASSQTATPYGYTF; DNA: TGTGCCAGCAGCCAAACAGCTACCCCTTATGGCTACACCTTC
V: TRBV5-4; J: TRBJ2-5; size: .; D: .; CDR3: CASSFYQGGGETQYF; DNA: TGTGCCAGCAGCTTCTATCAAGGGGGTGGTGAGACCCAGTACTTC
V: TRBV19; J: TRBJ1-4; size: .; D: TRBD1; CDR3: CALTGGSEKLFF; DNA: TGTGCTTTAACAGGGGGTAGTGAAAAACTGTTTTTT
V: TRBV3-1/TRBV3-2; J: TRBJ1-2; size: .; D: .; CDR3: CASSQQEGGYTF; DNA: TGTGCCAGCAGCCAACAGGAGGGTGGCTACACCTTC
V: TRBV6-5; J: TRBJ1-6; size: .; D: .; CDR3: CASSPRFANSPLHF; DNA: TGTGCCAGCAGTCCCCGGTTCGCTAATTCACCCCTCCACTTT
V: TRBV28; J: TRBJ1-5; size: .; D: TRBD1; CDR3: CASSFGTGKKAQHF; DNA: TGTGCCAGCAGTTTTGGGACAGGGAAGAAGGCCCAGCATTTT
V: TRBV19; J: TRBJ1-6; size: .; D: .; CDR3: CASSIEATYNSPLHF; DNA: TGTGCCAGTAGTATTGAAGCGACCTATAATTCACCCCTCCACTTT
V: TRBV7-6; J: TRBJ2-7; size: .; D: TRBD2; CDR3: CASSLGLAGEYEQYF; DNA: TGTGCCAGCAGCTTAGGTCTAGCGGGAGAATACGAGCAGTACTTC
V: TRBV12-3/TRBV12-4; J: TRBJ2-3; size: .; D: .; CDR3: CASSIQGTQYF; DNA: TGTGCCAGCAGCATTCAGGGTACGCAGTATTTT
V: TRBV5-4; J: TRBJ1-6; size: .; D: TRBD1; CDR3: CASSQRDRVNSPLHF; DNA: TGTGCCAGCAGCCAGCGGGACAGGGTTAATTCACCCCTCCACTTT
V: TRBV28; J: TRBJ2-6; size: .; D: .; CDR3: CASTLPQGTGANVLTF; DNA: TGTGCCAGCACCCTACCCCAGGGCACTGGGGCCAACGTCCTGACTTTC
V: TRBV28; J: TRBJ1-1; size: .; D: .; CDR3: CASSSRTTRGGTEAFF; DNA: TGTGCCAGCAGTTCTAGGACCACTAGAGGTGGGACTGAAGCTTTCTTT
V: TRBV19; J: TRBJ1-1; size: .; D: TRBD1; CDR3: CASSKSPSGQIKNTEAFF; DNA: TGTGCCAGTAGTAAAAGCCCCTCGGGACAGATAAAGAACACTGAAGCTTTCTTT
V: TRBV15; J: TRBJ1-3; size: .; D: .; CDR3: CATSRGGREAGNTIYF; DNA: TGTGCCACCAGCAGAGGGGGGCGAGAGGCTGGAAACACCATATATTTT
V: TRBV28; J: TRBJ2-3; size: few; D: .; CDR3: CASSLQTILPVTDTQYF; DNA: TGTGCCAGCAGTTTACAGACTATCCTCCCTGTCACAGATACGCAGTATTTT
V: TRBV5-4; J: TRBJ1-3; size: .; D: .; CDR3: CASSLYRTAAGNTIYF; DNA: TGTGCCAGCAGCTTGTACAGGACAGCCGCTGGAAACACCATATATTTT
V: TRBV4-3; J: TRBJ2-7; size: .; D: .; CDR3: CASSQNLGLTYEQYF; DNA: TGCGCCAGCAGCCAAAACCTTGGACTTACCTACGAGCAGTACTTC
V: TRBV6-5; J: TRBJ1-5; size: .; D: TRBD1; CDR3: CATGASNQPQHF; DNA: TGTGCTACAGGGGCGAGCAATCAGCCCCAGCATTTT
V: TRBV5-1; J: TRBJ2-2; size: .; D: TRBD2; CDR3: CASSLGHLAGGLTGELFF; DNA: TGCGCCAGCAGCTTGGGCCATCTAGCGGGAGGGCTCACCGGGGAGCTGTTTTTT
V: TRBV19; J: TRBJ2-5; size: .; D: .; CDR3: CASIGLNRGQETQYF; DNA: TGTGCCAGTATCGGACTCAACCGAGGGCAAGAGACCCAGTACTTC
V: TRBV7-6; J: TRBJ2-3; size: .; D: .; CDR3: CASSPAASGTQYF; DNA: TGTGCCAGCAGCCCAGCGGCGTCGGGTACGCAGTATTTT
V: TRBV29-1; J: TRBJ2-3; size: .; D: TRBD1; CDR3: CSVEGTASTDTQYF; DNA: TGCAGCGTTGAGGGGACAGCCTCCACAGATACGCAGTATTTT
V: TRBV10-3; J: TRBJ1-2; size: few; D: .; CDR3: CAIRSGIWGYTF; DNA: TGTGCCATCAGATCGGGGATCTGGGGCTACACCTTC
V: TRBV9; J: TRBJ2-2; size: once; D: .; CDR3: CASSPRGYTGELFF; DNA: TGTGCCAGCAGCCCGCGAGGTTACACCGGGGAGCTGTTTTTT
V: TRBV4-3; J: TRBJ2-7; size: .; D: TRBD2; CDR3: CASSQDGSSGNSYEQYF; DNA: TGCGCCAGCAGCCAAGACGGCTCCAGCGGGAACTCCTACGAGCAGTACTTC
V: TRBV19; J: TRBJ1-5; size: .; D: .; CDR3: CASSKEGGSNQPQHF; DNA: TGTGCCAGTAGTAAGGAGGGGGGGAGCAATCAGCCCCAGCATTTT